Presented here are 30 T cell receptor beta chains from one specimen sequenced in a study of memory CD4+ T cells and cytomegalovirus serostatus. The sort gate was single viable CD3+CD4+CD8-CD45RO+ cells for memory CD4+ T cells. TCRdb's table, derived via immunoSEQ multiplex PCR, lists solely in-frame clones and lacks some. The data contain 70,000 to 95,000 clones, 80% of them seen just once; the ten biggest clones take up around 0.84%. Material for sequencing was memory CD4+ T cells from blood. Receptors originate from an adult in good health and CMV-seronegative.

As for this clone: Other nucleotide sequences from this sample produce the same CDR3. The rearrangement joins TRBV30 to TRBJ1-4; TRBD1 matches 9 bases. The J segment lost 5 bases and the V segment lost 0 bases, leaving 4 bases of the junction unmatched. The CDR3 has 15 amino acids. Germline assignment: CDR1 GTSNPN and CDR2 SVGIG (reference sequence). This CDR3 is CAWSVRGTGNEKLFF. The CDR3 DNA reads TGTGCCTGGAGTGTACGTGGGACAGGGAATGAAAAACTGTTTTTT.

The J gene is TRBJ2-3, the V gene TRBV18; possible D gene TRBD1, 6 bases. The CDR3 is made up of 16 amino acids. V was clipped by 2 bases and J by 3 bases, with 15 bases between them. Germline CDR1 and CDR2: KGHSH and LQKENI. CDR3 sequence (DNA): TGTGCCAGCTCACCATGGGGACAAACGTCAACAGATACGCAGTATTTT. Its translation: CASSPWGQTSTDTQYF.

CDR3 nucleotides: TGCGCCAGCAGCTTGGGCCTGACTAGTGTGTACCAAGAGACCCAGTACTTC. It codes for CASSLGLTSVYQETQYF. The rearrangement joins TRBV5-1 to TRBJ2-5; D may be TRBD2 (6 bases). V gave up 0 bases and J gave up 0 bases, with 15 bases separating them. The CDR3 loop spans 17 amino acids. Germline V lookup: CDR1 SGHRS, CDR2 YFSETQ.

The chain uses TRBV11-3 and TRBJ2-1; 10 positions agree with TRBD2. The germline V gene encodes CDR1 SGHNT and CDR2 YENEEA. The trim removed 4 bases at V and 5 bases at J, leaving 11 bases unmatched. This CDR3 comprises 17 residues. CDR3 bases: TGTGCCAGCAGCTCTTCGAGGCTAGCGGGGGCTAACAATGAGCAGTTCTTC. As protein: CASSSSRLAGANNEQFF. The full variable domain, its missing parts supplied by reference TRBV11-3 and TRBJ2-1, is EAGVVQSPRYKIIEKKQPVAFWCNPISGHNTLYWYLQNLGQGPELLIRYENEEAVDDSQLPKDRFSAERLKGVDSTLKIQPAELGDSAVYLCASSSSRLAGANNEQFFGPGTRLTVL.

This clone is a singleton in its sample. J is TRBJ2-3 and V is TRBV7-2; perhaps TRBD1 as D (5 bases). Trimming shortened V by 2 bases and J by 9 bases, and 12 bases separated the two germline ends. The CDR3 has 13 residues. Germline V gene lookup returns CDR1 SGHTA and CDR2 FQGNSA. DNA of the CDR3: TGTGCCAGCAGCTTACAGGGTAGAGGCACGCAGTATTTT. Translation: CASSLQGRGTQYF. The whole variable domain, remainder taken from reference TRBV7-2 and TRBJ2-3, is GAGVSQSPSNKVTEKGKDVELRCDPISGHTALYWYRQSLGQGLEFLIYFQGNSAPDKSGLPSDRFSAERTGGSVSTLTIQRTQQEDSAVYLCASSLQGRGTQYFGPGTRLTVL.

This chain joins TRBV7-6 and TRBJ2-1; the match to TRBD2 covers 15 bases. CDR3 size: 16 residues. In germline, CDR1 is SGHVS, CDR2 FNYEAQ. The V and J ends lost 5 bases and 7 bases, in that order; junction bases with no gene match: 6. The CDR3 sequence is CASSAWTSGGANEQFF. CDR3 nucleotides: TGTGCCAGCAGCGCTTGGACTAGCGGGGGGGCAAATGAGCAGTTCTTC.

The chain combines TRBV18 with TRBJ1-5; the D gene is possibly TRBD1 (5 bases). This CDR3 is 13 amino acids long. Germline V gene sequence: CDR1 KGHSH, CDR2 LQKENI. Trimming took 2 bases from V and 9 from J, leaving 11 bases between them. The CDR3 region has the DNA TGTGCCAGCTCACCAGGGGGAGGGTGGCCCCAGCATTTT. Translation: CASSPGGGWPQHF.

J is TRBJ1-6 and V is TRBV6-5; 8 bases map to TRBD1. The CDR3 has 14 residues. The trim removed 6 bases at V and 7 bases at J, leaving 5 bases unmatched. Germline lookup yields CDR1 MNHEY and CDR2 SVGAGI. CDR3: CASRPTGGNSPLHF. DNA for the CDR3: TGTGCCAGCAGGCCTACAGGGGGAAATTCACCCCTCCACTTT.

The chain uses TRBV23-1 and TRBJ2-2, with D perhaps matching TRBD1 (5 bases). TRBV23-1 carries the ORF label, with uncertain function. This CDR3 spans 17 amino acids. V lost 0 bases and J lost 2, with 13 bases in between. CDR3 amino acids: CASSQSCPQGNTGELFF. The DNA for the CDR3 is TGCGCCAGCAGTCAATCGTGCCCCCAGGGAAACACCGGGGAGCTGTTTTTT.

This clone was picked up one time. The chain uses TRBV27 and TRBJ1-2; no reliable D call. CDR1 MNHEY and CDR2 SMNVEV come from the germline V gene (reference sequence). V was cut by 6 bases and J by 0 bases, with 17 bases left in between. The CDR3 length is 16 residues. This CDR3 reads CASSRSVLEANYGYTF. CDR3 coding DNA: TGTGCCAGCAGCCGGTCAGTCTTAGAGGCTAACTATGGCTACACCTTC.

This chain connects TRBV30 to TRBJ1-6; D is possibly TRBD1 (5 bases). V was pared by 1 base and J by 11 bases, with 15 bases between. The CDR3 contains 14 residues. CDR1 is GTSNPN, CDR2 SVGIG, per germline (reference sequence). The CDR3 loop reads CAWSASGSDPPLHF. The CDR3 DNA sequence: TGTGCCTGGAGTGCTTCAGGGAGCGACCCACCCCTCCACTTT.

This clone appeared a few times. The chain couples TRBV6-6 to TRBJ1-1, with D unclear. Trimming left V 0 bases short and J 2 bases short, with 7 bases between. This CDR3 comprises 14 residues. The germline V gene has CDR1 MNHNY and CDR2 SVGAGI (reference sequence). CDR3 residues: CASSYSAGNTEAFF. Written as DNA, the CDR3 is TGTGCCAGCAGTTACTCTGCGGGCAACACTGAAGCTTTCTTT.

This clone was observed a single time. The rearrangement links TRBV30 to TRBJ1-6; TRBD1 matches at 12 bases. This CDR3 has 16 residues. With 5 bases clipped from V and 8 bases from J, the junction kept 10 bases outside the gene matches. Germline lookup yields CDR1 GTSNPN and CDR2 SVGIG (reference sequence). CDR3 residues: CAWGGTGGMFHSPLHF. The DNA for the CDR3 is TGTGCCTGGGGGGGGACAGGGGGCATGTTTCATTCACCCCTCCACTTT. Supplemented by reference TRBV30 and TRBJ1-6, the full variable domain reads SQTIHQWPATLVQPVGSPLSLECTVEGTSNPNLYWYRQAAGRGLQLLFYSVGIGQISSEVPQNLSASRPQDRQFILSSKKLLLSDSGFYLCAWGGTGGMFHSPLHFGNGTRLTVT.

The CDR3 spells CASSSTGQGEETQYF. Written as DNA, the CDR3 is TGTGCCAGCAGCTCCACTGGACAGGGAGAAGAGACCCAGTACTTC. This chain uses TRBV5-4 with TRBJ2-5; the match to TRBD1 covers 8 bases. This CDR3 spans 15 amino acids. The J segment lost 3 bases and the V segment lost 3 bases, leaving 7 bases of the junction unmatched. CDR1 and CDR2 from the germline V gene are SGHNT and YYREEE (reference sequence).

The gene calls are TRBV5-1 and TRBJ1-2, with 10 bases identical to TRBD1. Unmatched junction bases numbered 5, after V lost 3 bases and J lost 6 bases. The CDR3 spans 14 residues. Germline CDR1 is SGHRS and CDR2 is YFSETQ. The CDR3 coding sequence is TGCGCCAGCAGCTCGGGACAGGGGATTGATGGCTACACCTTC. Translation gives CASSSGQGIDGYTF.

This clone occurred once. This rearrangement joins TRBV5-1 to TRBJ2-7; D tentatively reads TRBD1 or TRBD2 (5 bases each). The CDR3 has 15 residues. V was cut by 0 bases and J by 2 bases, with 12 bases left in between. The germline V gene encodes CDR1 SGHRS and CDR2 YFSETQ. The CDR3 loop is CASSLAPGRTYEQYF. The CDR3 coding sequence is TGCGCCAGCAGCTTGGCCCCGGGGCGGACCTACGAGCAGTACTTC.

The V call is TRBV7-6, the J call TRBJ2-1; 12 bases match TRBD2. Looked up from germline, CDR1 is SGHVS and CDR2 is FNYEAQ. Losses at the gene ends were 1 base for V and 7 bases for J; bases not matched to a gene: 5. The CDR3 contains 16 residues. The chain's CDR3 is CASSLEPSGGANEQFF. The CDR3 nucleotides read TGTGCCAGCAGCTTAGAGCCTAGCGGGGGGGCTAATGAGCAGTTCTTC. The full variable domain, rest sourced from reference TRBV7-6 and TRBJ2-1, is GAGVSQSPRYKVTKRGQDVALRCDPISGHVSLYWYRQALGQGPEFLTYFNYEAQQDKSGLPNDRFSAERPEGSISTLTIQRTEQRDSAMYRCASSLEPSGGANEQFFGPGTRLTVL.

This chain links TRBV5-4 with TRBJ1-4; no definite D call. This CDR3 is built from 15 residues. Germline assignment: CDR1 SGHNT and CDR2 YYREEE (reference sequence). The V and J ends lost 0 bases and 0 bases respectively, with 6 bases between them. CDR3 sequence reads: CASSLGGATNEKLFF. Written as DNA, the CDR3 is TGTGCCAGCAGCTTGGGTGGTGCAACTAATGAAAAACTGTTTTTT.

DNA of the CDR3: TGCGCCAGCAGCTTGACAGTTAATGAAAAACTGTTTTTT. Translating it yields CASSLTVNEKLFF. The V gene is TRBV5-1, the J gene TRBJ1-4; no clear D gene. CDR3 length equals 13 residues. V shed 1 base and J shed 4 bases, with 5 bases lying between them. Germline V gene sequence: CDR1 SGHRS, CDR2 YFSETQ.

J is TRBJ2-5 and V is TRBV7-8; TRBD2 is a possible D gene (5 bases). The V and J ends lost 1 base and 5 bases respectively, with 5 bases between them. Germline lookup yields CDR1 SGHVS and CDR2 FQNEAQ. There are 12 residues in the CDR3. CDR3 sequence: CASSLGRETQYF. Written as DNA, the CDR3 is TGTGCCAGCAGCTTAGGGAGGGAGACCCAGTACTTC.

This clone was seen at least ten times. V usage is TRBV5-1 and J usage is TRBJ2-2, with D possibly being TRBD2 (6 bases). CDR3 length: 15 amino acids. Germline-derived CDR1 and CDR2 are SGHRS and YFSETQ. The V end was cut by 4 bases, the J end by 5 bases, with 15 bases between. The CDR3 loop reads CASSRGGVATGELFF. The CDR3 coding sequence is TGCGCCAGCAGCAGGGGCGGGGTTGCGACCGGGGAGCTGTTTTTT.

The chain has TRBV6-6 and TRBJ2-2; 7 nucleotides match TRBD1. Unmatched junction bases numbered 5, after V lost 7 bases and J lost 3 bases. The germline gives CDR1 MNHNY, CDR2 SVGAGI (reference sequence). This CDR3 comprises 14 residues. In nucleotides, the CDR3 is TGTGCCAGCATCCTAACAGGGGACACCGGGGAGCTGTTTTTT. Translation gives CASILTGDTGELFF.

The chain combines TRBV6-1 with TRBJ1-5, with D unclear. The CDR3 spans 13 residues. Per the germline V gene, CDR1 is MNHNS and CDR2 is SASEGT. Trimming removed 2 bases at V and 5 bases at J, with 7 bases between. In nucleotides, the CDR3 is TGTGCCAGCAGTGAATGGGCCGATCAGCCCCAGCATTTT. As protein: CASSEWADQPQHF.

The chain joins TRBV6-5 to TRBJ2-3, with D hard to call. Deletions cut 6 bases from V and 5 bases from J, with 18 bases between. The germline CDR1 and CDR2 sequences are MNHEY and SVGAGI. The CDR3 runs 15 residues. In nucleotides, the CDR3 is TGTGCCAGCAGCCCCTTCCTTTCGCTCAGAGATACGCAGTATTTT. This gives the protein CASSPFLSLRDTQYF.

The chain joins TRBV6-1 to TRBJ2-3, with 12 bases lining up with TRBD2. The CDR3 totals 15 residues. V shed 6 bases, J shed 3 bases, and the junction held 4 bases outside the gene matches. Germline CDR1 is MNHNS and CDR2 is SASEGT. For the CDR3, the DNA is TGTGCCAGCAGGAGACTAGCGGGGGATACAGATACGCAGTATTTT. As protein: CASRRLAGDTDTQYF.

This clone was picked up a small number of times. The chain has TRBV19 and TRBJ1-1; 8 positions agree with TRBD1. CDR1 and CDR2 from the germline V gene are LNHDA and SQIVND (reference sequence). The CDR3 length is 14 residues. J gave up 0 bases and V 6 bases, and 3 bases lay outside the gene matches. CDR3 sequence (DNA): TGTGCCAGTAGAAGACAGGGGATGAACACTGAAGCTTTCTTT. Protein sequence: CASRRQGMNTEAFF.

The chain joins TRBV10-2 to TRBJ2-7; D call uncertain. The length of the CDR3 is 13 residues. Trimming cost V 7 bases and J 1 base, with 11 bases left between them. The germline gives CDR1 WSHSY, CDR2 SAAADI. Here the CDR3 reads CASKALASYEQYF. The CDR3 DNA reads as TGCGCCAGCAAGGCACTCGCGTCCTACGAGCAGTACTTC.

This rearrangement joins TRBV15 to TRBJ2-7; TRBD1 aligns across 8 bases. CDR1 is LNHNV and CDR2 is YYDKDF in the germline V gene (reference sequence). The CDR3 extends over 16 amino acids. The V gene end was trimmed by 0 bases and the J gene end by 2 bases; junction bases not matched to a gene: 6. This chain's CDR3 is CATSRDPGTGAYEQYF. DNA of the CDR3: TGTGCCACCAGCAGAGACCCCGGGACAGGAGCCTACGAGCAGTACTTC.

The V call is TRBV5-6, the J call TRBJ1-4; the D gene is possibly TRBD1 (5 bases). CDR1 is SGHDT and CDR2 is YYEEEE in the germline V gene. Trimming cost V 3 bases and J 4 bases, with 10 bases left between them. The CDR3 has 14 residues. This CDR3 reads CASSSGTYNEKLFF. DNA for the CDR3: TGTGCCAGCAGCTCAGGGACCTATAATGAAAAACTGTTTTTT.

V usage is TRBV11-2 and J usage is TRBJ2-7; TRBD2 might be the D (7 bases). Per germline, CDR1 SGHAT and CDR2 FQNNGV. There are 14 residues in the CDR3. V was trimmed by 2 bases and J by 7 bases, leaving 15 bases between them. CDR3 in DNA: TGTGCCAGCAGCTTAAACCGGGGGGCGCGGGAGCAGTACTTC. The encoded protein is CASSLNRGAREQYF.